Presented here are 25 T cell receptor beta chains from one specimen sequenced in a study of T cell repertoires in cytomegalovirus infection. TCRdb re-analysed the reads in MiXCR, keeping a single row per CDR3 protein. The table shows some 220,000 distinct CDR3 sequences, with roughly 6.5% occurring only once. The specimen sequenced was PBMCs. The receptors here all came from a human donor in good health (CMV status not recorded). Some clones in this sample may be carry-over from other donors' samples.

This clonotype was counted at least ten times. The V call is TRBV7-8, the J call TRBJ1-1; TRBD1 is a possible D gene (5 bases). The germline CDR1 and CDR2 sequences are SGHVS and FQNEAQ. V lost 5 bases to trimming and J lost 4 bases, with 20 bases between them. The length of the CDR3 is 16 residues. CDR3 in DNA: TGTGCCAGCAGCCCCCCACGGGGGGGTTCGAGCACTGAAGCTTTCTTT. Its protein is CASSPPRGGSSTEAFF.

This clonotype was found many times. The chain is built from TRBV12-3 or TRBV12-4 and TRBJ1-1; D remains ambiguous. CDR3 size: 13 residues. V was pared by 6 bases and J by 4 bases, with 12 bases between. The CDR3 DNA reads TGTGCCAGCAGCTTGTTACCAGGCACTGAAGCTTTCTTT. Translated: CASSLLPGTEAFF.

This clonotype was observed a few times. The chain is built from TRBV6-5 and TRBJ2-2, with 8 bases that match TRBD2. Germline trimming cut 2 bases from V and 7 bases from J; bases unmatched to any gene: 12. In germline, CDR1 is MNHEY, CDR2 SVGAGI. The CDR3 sequence is 17 residues long. The CDR3 is CASSYEVGGGRFGELFF. In DNA, the CDR3 is TGTGCCAGCAGTTACGAGGTCGGGGGGGGCCGATTCGGGGAGCTGTTTTTT.

Worth noting for this clonotype: This may be a read error, as it is one base from a much larger clone. The chain recombines TRBV6-2 or TRBV6-3 with TRBJ2-2; 8 positions agree with TRBD2. Germline CDR1 is MNHEY and CDR2 is SVGEGT. The CDR3 is made up of 15 amino acids. The CDR3 bases are TGTGCCAGCTCACGGGGGGGGACGAACACCAGGGAGCTGTTTTTT. Residues: CASSRGGTNTRELFF.

This clonotype has a count of ten or more. This chain joins TRBV6-2 or TRBV6-3 and TRBJ2-3; D tentatively reads TRBD1 or TRBD2 (5 bases each). The CDR3 loop spans 18 amino acids. The germline V gene has CDR1 MNHEY and CDR2 SVGEGT. V was pared by 2 bases and J by 1 base, with 19 bases between. The CDR3 here is CASSYALGPDTRTDTQYF. CDR3 in DNA: TGTGCCAGCAGTTACGCGTTGGGACCTGACACACGCACAGATACGCAGTATTTT.

This clonotype was counted many times. The rearrangement uses TRBV20-1 and TRBJ1-1; D is unresolved. The CDR3 sequence is 12 residues long. V gave up 6 bases and J gave up 3 bases, with 11 bases separating them. The germline V gene encodes CDR1 DFQATT and CDR2 SNEGSKA (reference sequence). CDR3 protein: CSAFPGDTEAFF. In nucleotides, the CDR3 is TGCAGTGCCTTCCCCGGGGACACTGAAGCTTTCTTT.

The V call is TRBV20-1, the J call TRBJ2-7; D not resolved. Trimming cost V 6 bases and J 1 base, with 10 bases left between them. The CDR3 covers 12 residues. Per germline, CDR1 DFQATT and CDR2 SNEGSKA (reference sequence). In DNA, the CDR3 is TGCAGTGCCACGGACCTATCCTACGAGCAGTACTTC. Protein: CSATDLSYEQYF.

In this sample, this clonotype turned up many times. V usage is TRBV18 and J usage is TRBJ1-1; D might be TRBD1 (5 bases). Trimming took 2 bases from V and 4 from J, leaving 8 bases between them. CDR1 and CDR2 from the germline V gene are KGHSH and LQKENI. The CDR3 loop spans 13 amino acids. The CDR3 DNA sequence: TGTGCCAGCTCACCATTGGGGACCACTGAAGCTTTCTTT. Translation gives CASSPLGTTEAFF.

The rearrangement links TRBV7-9 to TRBJ2-5; D is unclear. Germline CDR1 is SEHNR and CDR2 is FQNEAQ (reference sequence). This CDR3 is built from 17 residues. V lost 5 bases and J 4 bases, leaving 23 bases between the germline ends. CDR3 nucleotide sequence: TGTGCCAGCAGCCCCGATCGGGTTGGGGTTAGAGGAGAGACCCAGTACTTC. Translation gives CASSPDRVGVRGETQYF. The whole variable domain, filled in from reference TRBV7-9 and TRBJ2-5, reads DTGVSQNPRHKITKRGQNVTFRCDPISEHNRLYWYRQTLGQGPEFLTYFQNEAQLEKSRLLSDRFSAERPKGSFSTLEIQRTEQGDSAMYLCASSPDRVGVRGETQYFGPGTRLLVL.

The CDR3: CSVRLITEAFF. As DNA, the CDR3 is TGCAGCGTACGCTTGATCACTGAAGCTTTCTTT. The chain recombines TRBV29-1 with TRBJ1-1; D not certain. V dropped 6 bases and J dropped 4 bases, with 9 bases sitting between them. Germline V gene data show CDR1 as SQVTM and CDR2 as ANQGSEA. This CDR3 spans 11 amino acids.

This clonotype was seen repeatedly, ten times or more. The V and J genes are TRBV2 and TRBJ2-5; TRBD2 aligns across 12 bases. Germline V gene data show CDR1 as SNHLY and CDR2 as FYNNEI. The CDR3 is 16 amino acids. After removal of 6 bases from V and 5 bases from J, the junction contained 10 bases not matched to a gene. The DNA for the CDR3 is TGTGCCAGCAGAATCGAACTAGCGGGGGGCCGGGAGACCCAGTACTTC. The encoded protein is CASRIELAGGRETQYF. Supplemented by reference TRBV2 and TRBJ2-5, the full variable domain reads EPEVTQTPSHQVTQMGQEVILRCVPISNHLYFYWYRQILGQKVEFLVSFYNNEISEKSEIFDDQFSVERPDGSNFTLKIRSTKLEDSAMYFCASRIELAGGRETQYFGPGTRLLVL.

There are many counts of this clonotype. The CDR3 DNA sequence: TGTGCCAGCAGCTTTGCATGGACAGATACGCAGTATTTT. Protein sequence: CASSFAWTDTQYF. The chain joins TRBV7-2 to TRBJ2-3; D unresolved. Deletions cut 3 bases from V and 3 bases from J, with 7 bases between. This CDR3 is built from 13 residues. Germline CDR1 SGHTA, CDR2 FQGNSA.

This clonotype showed up many times. This CDR3 reads CASSGYYGYTF. Here the CDR3 DNA reads TGTGCCAGCAGTGGATACTATGGCTACACCTTC. This chain links TRBV12-3 or TRBV12-4 with TRBJ1-2, with D hard to call. V was shortened by 5 bases and J by 3 bases, with 4 bases between the two germline ends. The CDR3 spans 11 residues.

This clonotype was recorded at least ten times. V gene TRBV5-8 combines with J gene TRBJ2-1, with 7 bases that match TRBD2. Germline CDR1 is SGHTS and CDR2 is YDEGEE. J gave up 14 bases and V 3 bases, and 17 bases lay outside the gene matches. This CDR3 has 15 amino acids. The CDR3 loop reads CASSSHITERGVKFF. The CDR3 DNA sequence: TGTGCCAGCAGCTCTCATATAACGGAGCGGGGAGTTAAGTTCTTC.

This clonotype was found many times. The chain carries TRBV7-2 and TRBJ2-7; D not resolved. This CDR3 spans 15 amino acids. V was clipped by 1 base and J by 4 bases, with 14 bases between them. CDR1 is SGHTA and CDR2 is FQGNSA in the germline V gene. The CDR3 DNA is TGTGCCAGCAGCTTAGAAGGTCGAGAAGCTTACGAGCAGTACTTC. It is translated as CASSLEGREAYEQYF.

This clonotype was counted only a few times. The chain employs TRBV5-4 and TRBJ1-6; TRBD1 might be the D (5 bases). Trimming pared 4 bases from V and 9 bases from J, leaving 14 bases between. The CDR3 runs to 14 residues. From germline, CDR1 is SGHNT and CDR2 YYREEE (reference sequence). Here the CDR3 reads CASSPDRGVSPLHF. DNA for the CDR3: TGTGCCAGCAGCCCGGATCGAGGGGTTTCACCCCTCCACTTT.

This clonotype was counted many times. The chain uses TRBV28 and TRBJ2-1; D is unresolved. CDR1 is MDHEN and CDR2 is SYDVKM in the germline V gene. Trimming took 4 bases from V and 8 from J, leaving 9 bases between them. This CDR3 contains 12 residues. CDR3 bases: TGTGCCAGCAGTTCCCTACCTTATGAGCAGTTCTTC. Translating gives CASSSLPYEQFF.

This clonotype was observed at least ten times. In DNA form, the CDR3 reads TGTGCCAGCAGGTCCGGGACAGGGGTCAATGAGCAGTTCTTC. Protein product: CASRSGTGVNEQFF. The gene calls are TRBV6-2 or TRBV6-3 and TRBJ2-1; 10 bases map to TRBD1. Germline V gene data show CDR1 as MNHEY and CDR2 as SVGEGT. The CDR3 covers 14 residues. Trimming removed 6 bases from V and 6 bases from J; junction bases left unmatched: 5.

This clonotype was seen repeatedly, ten times or more. The chain joins TRBV7-2 to TRBJ1-5; 8 bases match TRBD1. This CDR3 spans 14 amino acids. Germline values: CDR1 SGHTA, CDR2 FQGNSA. V gave up 2 bases and J gave up 7 bases; unmatched junction bases: 4. For the CDR3, the DNA is TGTGCCAGCAGCTTACGACAGGGGCAGCAGCCCCAGCATTTT. This gives the protein CASSLRQGQQPQHF.

A few counts support this clonotype. V and J are TRBV20-1 and TRBJ2-2; D not resolved. V was trimmed by 5 bases and J by 4 bases, leaving 5 bases between them. Germline V gene data show CDR1 as DFQATT and CDR2 as SNEGSKA (reference sequence). CDR3 length: 11 residues. The CDR3 is CSAGVTGELFF. CDR3 DNA: TGCAGTGCTGGCGTCACCGGGGAGCTGTTTTTT.

This clonotype was picked up many times. The chain couples TRBV4-2 to TRBJ1-4, with 8 bases lining up with TRBD1. J was trimmed by 8 bases and V by 3 bases; bases with no gene match: 11. This CDR3 is built from 16 residues. In germline, CDR1 is LGHNA, CDR2 YNFKEQ. The CDR3 here is CASSQDHGQGGEKLFF. In DNA, the CDR3 is TGTGCCAGCAGCCAGGACCACGGACAGGGAGGCGAAAAACTGTTTTTT.

This clonotype was recorded many times. The chain uses TRBV12-3 or TRBV12-4 and TRBJ1-1; weak D call: TRBD1 (6 bases). V shed 8 bases and J shed 3 bases, with 10 bases lying between them. CDR3 size: 12 residues. This CDR3 is CASGTGYTEAFF. The CDR3, as DNA: TGTGCCAGCGGAACAGGGTACACTGAAGCTTTCTTT.

There are a few counts of this clonotype. The chain employs TRBV29-1 and TRBJ1-2, with D perhaps TRBD1 (6 bases). The CDR3 contains 13 residues. V dropped 6 bases and J dropped 0 bases, with 11 bases sitting between them. Germline CDR1 and CDR2: SQVTM and ANQGSEA. The CDR3 reads CSVETGPNYGYTF. In DNA form, the CDR3 reads TGCAGCGTCGAAACAGGGCCTAACTATGGCTACACCTTC.

This clonotype was observed at least ten times. The chain combines TRBV20-1 with TRBJ1-5; 7 bases fit TRBD1. The junction had 6 bases not matched to a gene; V was cut back by 0 bases and J by 1 base. Per germline, CDR1 DFQATT and CDR2 SNEGSKA (reference sequence). The CDR3 has 16 residues. DNA for the CDR3: TGCAGTGCTAGAGATCTTCAGGGGGGCAGCAATCAGCCCCAGCATTTT. This translates into CSARDLQGGSNQPQHF.

This clonotype was seen many times. J is TRBJ1-5 and V is TRBV2; tentative D call: TRBD1 (5 bases). Germline-derived CDR1 and CDR2 are SNHLY and FYNNEI. There are 15 residues in the CDR3. V gave up 2 bases and J gave up 1 base, with 9 bases separating them. The CDR3 bases are TGTGCCAGCAGTGAAATGGGGGTAAGCAATCAGCCCCAGCATTTT. It specifies CASSEMGVSNQPQHF.